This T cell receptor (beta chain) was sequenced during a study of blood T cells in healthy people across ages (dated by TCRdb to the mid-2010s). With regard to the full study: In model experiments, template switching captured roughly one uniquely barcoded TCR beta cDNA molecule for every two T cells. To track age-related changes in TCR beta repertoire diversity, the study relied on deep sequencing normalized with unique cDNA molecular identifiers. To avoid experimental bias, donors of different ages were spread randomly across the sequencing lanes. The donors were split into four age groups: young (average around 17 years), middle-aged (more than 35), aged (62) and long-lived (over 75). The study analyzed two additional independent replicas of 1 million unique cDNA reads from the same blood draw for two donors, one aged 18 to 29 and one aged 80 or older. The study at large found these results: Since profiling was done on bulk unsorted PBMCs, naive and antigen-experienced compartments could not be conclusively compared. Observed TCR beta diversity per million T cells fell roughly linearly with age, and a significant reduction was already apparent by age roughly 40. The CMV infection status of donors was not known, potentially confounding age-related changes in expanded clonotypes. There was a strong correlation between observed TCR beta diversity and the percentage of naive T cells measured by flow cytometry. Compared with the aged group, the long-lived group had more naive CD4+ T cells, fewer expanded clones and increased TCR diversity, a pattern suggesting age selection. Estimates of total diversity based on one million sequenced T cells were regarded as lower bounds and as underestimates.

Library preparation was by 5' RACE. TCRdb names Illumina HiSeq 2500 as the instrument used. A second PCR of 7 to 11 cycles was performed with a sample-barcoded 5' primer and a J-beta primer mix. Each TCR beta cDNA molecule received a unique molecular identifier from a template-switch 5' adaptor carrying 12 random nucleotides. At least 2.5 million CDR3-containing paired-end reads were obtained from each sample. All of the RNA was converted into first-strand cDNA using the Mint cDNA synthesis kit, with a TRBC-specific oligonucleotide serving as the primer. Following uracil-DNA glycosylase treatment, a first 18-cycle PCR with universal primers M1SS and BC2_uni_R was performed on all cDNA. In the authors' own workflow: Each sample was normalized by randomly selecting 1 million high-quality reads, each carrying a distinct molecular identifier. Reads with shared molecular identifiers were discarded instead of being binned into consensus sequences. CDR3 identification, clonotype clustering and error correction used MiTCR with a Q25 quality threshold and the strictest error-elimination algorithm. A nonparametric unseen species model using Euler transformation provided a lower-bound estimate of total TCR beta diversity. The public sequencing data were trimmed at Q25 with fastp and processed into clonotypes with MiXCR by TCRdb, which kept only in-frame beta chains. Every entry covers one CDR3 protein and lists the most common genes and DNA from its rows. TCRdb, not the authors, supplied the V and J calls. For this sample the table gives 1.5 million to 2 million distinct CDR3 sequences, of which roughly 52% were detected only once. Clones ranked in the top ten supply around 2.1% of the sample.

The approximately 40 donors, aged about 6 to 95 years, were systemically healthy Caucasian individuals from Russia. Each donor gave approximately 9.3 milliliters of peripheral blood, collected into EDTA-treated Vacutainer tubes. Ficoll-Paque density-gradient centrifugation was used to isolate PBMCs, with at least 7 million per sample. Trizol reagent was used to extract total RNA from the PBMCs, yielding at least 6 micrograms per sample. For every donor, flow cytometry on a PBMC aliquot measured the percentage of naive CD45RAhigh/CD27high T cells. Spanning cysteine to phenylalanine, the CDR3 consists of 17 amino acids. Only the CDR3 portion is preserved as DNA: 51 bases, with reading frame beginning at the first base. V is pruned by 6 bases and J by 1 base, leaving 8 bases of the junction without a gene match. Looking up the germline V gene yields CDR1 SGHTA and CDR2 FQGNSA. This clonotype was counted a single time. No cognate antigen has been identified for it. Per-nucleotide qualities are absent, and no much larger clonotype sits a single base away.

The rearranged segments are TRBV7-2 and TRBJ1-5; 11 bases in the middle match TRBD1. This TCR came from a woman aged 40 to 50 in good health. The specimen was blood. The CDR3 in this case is CASSQQGTGGSNQPQHF. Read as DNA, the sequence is TGTGCCAGCAGTCAACAAGGGACAGGGGGGAGCAATCAGCCCCAGCATTTT.